This TCR beta chain emerged from a study of T cell changes during pregnancy in multiple sclerosis. The data were produced by immunoSEQ multiplex PCR, yet TCRdb's version contains in-frame clones alone and is incomplete. The table lists about 41,000 clones, roughly 90% of them singletons. This CDR3 has 14 amino acids. Germline V gene data show CDR1 as SGHTA and CDR2 as FQGTGA. Trimming took 4 bases from V and 5 from J; bases not matched to a gene: 5. This clone was observed a single time. The sequenced sample was CD8+ T cells from peripheral blood mononuclear cells, obtained in the third trimester of pregnancy. The receptor was isolated from a female donor with multiple sclerosis, enrolled in a pregnancy study. This rearrangement joins TRBV7-3 to TRBJ2-5; 9 positions agree with TRBD1. The CDR3 protein is CASSSTGGAETQYF. In nucleotides, the CDR3 is TGTGCCAGCAGCTCCACAGGGGGCGCGGAGACCCAGTACTTC.